The 22 T cell receptor beta chains in this list originate from one sample, sequenced in a study of CD8+ T cells in alopecia areata (dated by TCRdb to 2016 to 2019). The library was prepared using the immunoSEQ multiplex PCR assay. RNA was extracted from all samples and reverse transcribed into cDNA as template for TCR sequencing. Here the immuneACCESS table is served through TCRdb, limited to in-frame sequences with V and J called. Missing clones are a known gap in these copies; in checked studies unresolved V genes cover under half, and the rest lacks a known reason. This sample has approximately 180,000 clones in its table, and around three fifths of those were observed once. The ten largest clones add up to roughly 14% of the sample. The time point label on this specimen signifies: baseline before oral tofacitinib. Sequences were derived from CD4+ T cells sorted from blood, sampled at week 0. Source of these receptors: a human donor with alopecia areata.

This clone was recorded a few times. This rearrangement joins TRBV7-9 to TRBJ1-1; the D is unclear. The CDR3 sequence is 13 residues long. V lost 4 bases to trimming and J lost 2 bases, with 8 bases between them. Germline loops: CDR1 SEHNR, CDR2 FQNEAQ (reference sequence). DNA for the CDR3: TGTGCCAGCAGCTCGTGGGGAAACACTGAAGCTTTCTTT. Translation gives CASSSWGNTEAFF.

This rearrangement joins TRBV29-1 to TRBJ2-5, with D possibly called TRBD1 or TRBD2 (5 bases each). CDR1 is SQVTM, CDR2 ANQGSEA, per germline. The CDR3 runs to 13 residues. The V end was cut by 5 bases, the J end by 7 bases, with 17 bases between. CDR3 DNA sequence: TGCAGCGTTCGCCACCTGAGAGGGGTGACCCAGTACTTC. Translating it yields CSVRHLRGVTQYF.

The chain combines TRBV4-1 with TRBJ2-7; possible D gene TRBD1, 5 bases. Trimming took off 0 bases at V and 3 bases at J, with 9 bases between the two ends. Germline V gives CDR1 MGHRA, CDR2 YSYEKL. CDR3 length equals 14 residues. The CDR3 DNA follows: TGCGCCAGCAGCCAAGACCCCACAGGCTACGAGCAGTACTTC. Its protein product is CASSQDPTGYEQYF.

V is TRBV5-1 and J is TRBJ2-7; D gene uncertain. The CDR3 consists of 12 residues. The germline CDR1 and CDR2 sequences are SGHRS and YFSETQ. Trimming took 3 bases from V and 0 from J, leaving 4 bases between them. CDR3 amino acids: CASSSSSYEQYF. CDR3 nucleotide sequence: TGCGCCAGCAGCTCGAGCTCCTACGAGCAGTACTTC. The full variable domain, in which reference TRBV5-1 and TRBJ2-7 provide the parts outside the CDR3, is KAGVTQTPRYLIKTRGQQVTLSCSPISGHRSVSWYQQTPGQGLQFLFEYFSETQRNKGNFPGRFSGRQFSNSRSEMNVSTLELGDSALYLCASSSSSYEQYFGPGTRLTVT.

This sequence joins TRBV6-5 and TRBJ2-3; D not resolved. The germline CDR1 and CDR2 sequences are MNHEY and SVGAGI. This CDR3 contains 14 residues. The V and J ends lost 3 bases and 0 bases respectively, with 7 bases between them. The CDR3 nucleotides are TGTGCCAGCAGTTATGAGAGGAGCACAGATACGCAGTATTTT. It yields the protein CASSYERSTDTQYF.

The chain is built from TRBV30 and TRBJ2-5; 8 nucleotides match TRBD2. The trim removed 2 bases at V and 5 bases at J, leaving 1 base unmatched. The CDR3 totals 12 residues. Germline CDR1 reads GTSNPN; CDR2 reads SVGIG (reference sequence). CDR3 loop: CAWSSSGETQYF. CDR3 nucleotides: TGTGCCTGGAGTTCTAGCGGGGAGACCCAGTACTTC.

The CDR3 region has the DNA TGTGCCTGGAGTGTACGGGGGGCCTACGAGCAGTACTTC. This encodes CAWSVRGAYEQYF. This chain connects TRBV30 to TRBJ2-7; 7 nucleotides line up with TRBD2. This CDR3 spans 13 amino acids. J gave up 2 bases and V 0 bases, and 1 base lay outside the gene matches. Germline CDR1 reads GTSNPN; CDR2 reads SVGIG (reference sequence).

With respect to this clone: Other DNA sequences in the sample encode the same CDR3. J is TRBJ1-5 and V is TRBV29-1; weak D call: TRBD1 (5 bases). The CDR3 extends over 13 amino acids. Trimming removed 4 bases at V and 4 bases at J, with 11 bases between. The germline V gene encodes CDR1 SQVTM and CDR2 ANQGSEA. The chain's CDR3 is CSVGQGGNQPQHF. The DNA of the CDR3 is TGCAGCGTTGGCCAGGGAGGGAATCAGCCCCAGCATTTT.

This chain connects TRBV20-1 to TRBJ1-2; no clear D gene. Germline-derived CDR1 and CDR2 are DFQATT and SNEGSKA (reference sequence). V was trimmed by 5 bases and J by 8 bases, leaving 12 bases between them. The length of the CDR3 is 11 residues. The CDR3 spells CSALGPEGYTF. CDR3 sequence (DNA): TGCAGTGCTCTCGGGCCGGAGGGCTACACCTTC.

In this sample, this clone turned up once. The rearrangement uses TRBV7-9 and TRBJ2-3, with D possibly matching TRBD2 (5 bases). Trimming pared 5 bases from V and 2 bases from J, leaving 17 bases between. Germline V gene lookup returns CDR1 SEHNR and CDR2 FQNEAQ (reference sequence). This CDR3 is 16 amino acids long. CDR3 region: CASSQGGGPDTDTQYF. The DNA of the CDR3 is TGTGCCAGCAGCCAAGGAGGCGGGCCGGACACAGATACGCAGTATTTT.

V and J are TRBV4-1 and TRBJ1-4; D is undetermined. The germline gives CDR1 MGHRA, CDR2 YSYEKL. The CDR3 runs to 13 residues. Trimming cost V 4 bases and J 7 bases, with 10 bases left between them. CDR3 DNA: TGCGCCAGCAGCCCCTTGTTGGTTGAAAAACTGTTTTTT. Protein sequence: CASSPLLVEKLFF.

The chain recombines TRBV5-1 with TRBJ1-2; possible D gene TRBD1, 6 bases. Trimming left V 4 bases short and J 6 bases short, with 13 bases between. This CDR3 is built from 13 residues. Germline V gives CDR1 SGHRS, CDR2 YFSETQ. The CDR3 here is CASSSWTDHGYTF. In nucleotides, the CDR3 is TGCGCCAGCAGCAGCTGGACAGATCATGGCTACACCTTC.

The chain combines TRBV30 with TRBJ1-3, with D perhaps matching TRBD1 (5 bases). The CDR3 spans 12 residues. The V gene lost 5 bases and the J gene lost 2 bases, with 7 bases spanning the gap. Per the germline V gene, CDR1 is GTSNPN and CDR2 is SVGIG (reference sequence). CDR3: CAWGTPGNTIYF. The CDR3 DNA follows: TGTGCCTGGGGGACGCCTGGAAACACCATATATTTT. The complete variable domain, with remaining parts taken from reference TRBV30 and TRBJ1-3, reads SQTIHQWPATLVQPVGSPLSLECTVEGTSNPNLYWYRQAAGRGLQLLFYSVGIGQISSEVPQNLSASRPQDRQFILSSKKLLLSDSGFYLCAWGTPGNTIYFGEGSWLTVV.

This clone was detected a few times. The CDR3 DNA sequence: TGTGCCAGCAGCTTGTCTTACGCCCAAGAGACCCAGTACTTC. Translation gives CASSLSYAQETQYF. The chain links TRBV7-8 to TRBJ2-5, with D uncertain. Germline values: CDR1 SGHVS, CDR2 FQNEAQ. The length of the CDR3 is 14 residues. Trimming left V 3 bases short and J 1 base short, with 9 bases between.

This chain connects TRBV30 to TRBJ1-2; D ambiguous. The germline V gene has CDR1 GTSNPN and CDR2 SVGIG (reference sequence). V dropped 0 bases and J dropped 10 bases, with 9 bases sitting between them. This CDR3 has 11 amino acids. The DNA of the CDR3 is TGTGCCTGGAGTGTGGGTAGTGACTACACCTTC. It specifies CAWSVGSDYTF.

CDR3 in amino acids: CASSRNLDTGELFF. In DNA form, the CDR3 reads TGTGCCAGCAGCCGAAACCTGGACACCGGGGAGCTGTTTTTT. The rearrangement joins TRBV5-4 to TRBJ2-2, with D unresolved. The germline CDR1 and CDR2 sequences are SGHNT and YYREEE (reference sequence). This CDR3 contains 14 residues. V was shortened by 4 bases and J by 3 bases, with 10 bases between the two germline ends.

This sequence joins TRBV29-1 and TRBJ2-3; TRBD1 aligns across 9 bases. The CDR3 loop spans 14 amino acids. The ends lost 8 bases at V and 4 bases at J; junction bases unmatched: 10. The germline gives CDR1 SQVTM, CDR2 ANQGSEA. The CDR3 region is CSFGGTGFADTQYF. The CDR3 nucleotides read TGCAGCTTCGGCGGGACAGGGTTCGCAGATACGCAGTATTTT.

The chain employs TRBV18 and TRBJ2-1, with 12 bases matching TRBD2. The J segment lost 4 bases and the V segment lost 5 bases, leaving 3 bases of the junction unmatched. The CDR3 consists of 15 residues. Germline values: CDR1 KGHSH, CDR2 LQKENI. In nucleotides, the CDR3 is TGTGCCAGCTCAGAGACTAGCGGGGGATACAATGAGCAGTTCTTC. As protein: CASSETSGGYNEQFF.

This chain joins TRBV29-1 and TRBJ1-1; tentatively, D is TRBD1 (6 bases). The CDR3 totals 13 residues. V was trimmed by 7 bases and J by 1 base, leaving 13 bases between them. CDR1 is SQVTM and CDR2 is ANQGSEA in the germline V gene. As DNA, the CDR3 is TGCAGCGCCGCAGGGGCCCCGAACACTGAAGCTTTCTTT. Protein sequence: CSAAGAPNTEAFF.

The CDR3 region is CASSVEAGGNNEQFF. In DNA form, the CDR3 reads TGTGCCAGCAGCGTAGAAGCGGGGGGCAACAATGAGCAGTTCTTC. This chain connects TRBV9 to TRBJ2-1; 9 nucleotides agree with TRBD2. This CDR3 has 15 amino acids. Unmatched junction bases numbered 3, after V lost 0 bases and J lost 5 bases. Per germline, CDR1 SGDLS and CDR2 YYNGEE.

The rearrangement joins TRBV7-2 to TRBJ1-6, with 7 positions matching TRBD1. The CDR3 loop spans 12 amino acids. Trimming took 8 bases from V and 6 from J; bases not matched to a gene: 1. Germline V gene lookup returns CDR1 SGHTA and CDR2 FQGNSA. The CDR3 DNA sequence: TGTGCCAGCCGGGACAGTAATTCACCCCTCCACTTT. Its protein is CASRDSNSPLHF.

The V and J genes are TRBV30 and TRBJ1-2, with D unclear. Trimming removed 4 bases from V and 8 bases from J, with 20 bases in between. The CDR3 totals 14 residues. Germline values: CDR1 GTSNPN, CDR2 SVGIG (reference sequence). The CDR3 DNA reads TGTGCCTGGATGGAACAGCCTTTCATAACCGGCTACACCTTC. Its translation is CAWMEQPFITGYTF. Drawing the rest from reference TRBV30 and TRBJ1-2, the complete variable domain is SQTIHQWPATLVQPVGSPLSLECTVEGTSNPNLYWYRQAAGRGLQLLFYSVGIGQISSEVPQNLSASRPQDRQFILSSKKLLLSDSGFYLCAWMEQPFITGYTFGSGTRLTVV.